Below, one T cell receptor (beta chain) is given with its context. Running of the v3.0 immunoSEQ assay took place at survey level. Generated by immunoSEQ multiplex PCR, the TCRdb table keeps only in-frame clones and is missing some. The table lists roughly 20,000 clones, around nine tenths of them singletons, with about 10% in the top ten. The CDR3 sequence is 10 residues long. Germline values: CDR1 MNHNS, CDR2 SASEGT. Trimming took 7 bases from V and 8 from J, leaving 5 bases between them. This entry belongs to a study of long-term antiretroviral therapy in people with HIV. This chain links TRBV6-1 with TRBJ1-4; D is unresolved. This sequence was found in a man aged 40-49 years with HIV. The sample in question was unsorted PBMCs, obtained 0.5 years after starting antiretroviral therapy. Written as DNA, the CDR3 is TGTGCCAGCATCGGGGAAAAACTGTTTTTT. Translated, it gives CASIGEKLFF.